This T cell receptor (beta chain) was documented in a study of shared clonotypes between healthy human individuals. Study conclusions and caveats: Incompleteness in sorted-subset sequencing, despite large depth, was shown by rarefaction.

For this clone: As yet, its antigen is unknown.

Assay: immunoSEQ multiplex PCR; the TCRdb copy retains only in-frame clones and omits some. The sample has 2 million to 2.5 million clones, approximately 96% seen once. V shed 6 bases and J shed 1 base, with 10 bases lying between them. Looked up from germline, CDR1 is MNHEY and CDR2 is SVGAGI. The CDR3 contains 14 residues. V usage is TRBV6-5 and J usage is TRBJ1-5; D is unclear. Sequenced: naive CD4+ T cells sorted from blood. The subset here: CD45RA+ positively selected. The TCR was taken from a man between 18 and 29 years old in good health. The DNA for the CDR3 is TGTGCCAGCAGGTCGCTACCAAGCAATCAGCCCCAGCATTTT. As protein: CASRSLPSNQPQHF.